The rows below give T cell receptor beta chains drawn from one sample of a study of blood T cell repertoires in COVID-19. Sequencing used immunoSEQ multiplex PCR; TCRdb keeps in-frame clones, though not all of them. Among about 130,000 clones, 70% to 85% were seen once, and the ten largest hold roughly 3%. Sequenced sample: peripheral blood. The source of these receptors is a woman aged 80 or over with acute or convalescent COVID-19. CDR3s include the opening cysteine and the closing phenylalanine or tryptophan. D genes are given only for firm matches. The size of a clone is reported for some rows only, either as once, few or many, or as a class for expanded clones.

clone size	V gene	D gene	J gene	CDR3 DNA	CDR3 protein
few	TRBV5-4	NA	TRBJ2-2	TGTGCCAGCAGAAAGGCAGGCCCCACGAACACCGGGGAGCTGTTTTTT	CASRKAGPTNTGELFF
NA	TRBV9	NA	TRBJ1-4	TGTGCCAGCAGCGTAGAAGAGGGCTCTGAAAAACTGTTTTTT	CASSVEEGSEKLFF
NA	TRBV24-1	TRBD2	TRBJ2-2	TGTGCCACCAGTGACGGGCTAGCGGGGGCCCCGGGGAACGGGGAGCTGTTTTTT	CATSDGLAGAPGNGELFF
NA	TRBV4-2	TRBD1	TRBJ1-2	TGTGCCAGCAGCCCAACGGGACAGGGGATAGTGTGGGGCTACACCTTC	CASSPTGQGIVWGYTF
NA	TRBV10-3	TRBD1	TRBJ1-2	TGTGCCATCAGAGGAGACAGGGGCGAATATGGCTACACCTTC	CAIRGDRGEYGYTF
NA	TRBV5-4	NA	TRBJ1-2	TGTGCCAGCAGCTTGGTTCCATTTATGAGTCAACGGAGGAATGGCTACACCTTC	CASSLVPFMSQRRNGYTF
NA	TRBV5-1	NA	TRBJ1-6	TGCGCCAGCAGCTTGGAGGGGGAGCTGGGGTCACCCCTCCACTTT	CASSLEGELGSPLHF
NA	TRBV7-6	TRBD2	TRBJ2-2	TGTGCCAGCAGTCCGACTAGCGGGGAGACCGGGGAGCTGTTTTTT	CASSPTSGETGELFF
NA	TRBV2	NA	TRBJ1-6	TGTGCCAGCAGGGACAGCAGCTTTAATTCACCCCTCCACTTT	CASRDSSFNSPLHF
NA	TRBV30	NA	TRBJ1-6	TGTGCCTGGAGTACTCGAACCGCCGCCCCCCTCCACTTT	CAWSTRTAAPLHF
NA	TRBV29-1	NA	TRBJ1-2	TGCAGCGTTGACCCCTCCAGATATGGCTACACCTTC	CSVDPSRYGYTF
few	TRBV6-5	NA	TRBJ1-2	TGTGCCAGCAGTTCCCCAAACGGCTATGGCTACACCTTC	CASSSPNGYGYTF
NA	TRBV19	NA	TRBJ1-6	TGTGCCAGTACTGTTAGCTCCTATAATTCACCCCTCCACTTT	CASTVSSYNSPLHF
once	TRBV27	NA	TRBJ1-2	TGTGCCAGCAGTTTATCGGGGACACTTGGGGGATATGGCTACACCTTC	CASSLSGTLGGYGYTF
NA	TRBV5-1	TRBD1	TRBJ2-1	TGCGCCAGCAGCTTGGGGGCCAGGGGGCGTGAAAATGAGCAGTTCTTC	CASSLGARGRENEQFF
NA	TRBV25-1	NA	TRBJ1-2	TGTGCCAGCACAAAATCCGGACAGTATGGCTACACCTTC	CASTKSGQYGYTF
NA	TRBV29-1	NA	TRBJ1-6	TGCAGCGTTGCATCGGGGTATAATTCACCCCTCCACTTT	CSVASGYNSPLHF
NA	TRBV28	NA	TRBJ1-5	TGTGCCAGCAGTGGGGGCCCCGATAGCAATCAGCCCCAGCATTTT	CASSGGPDSNQPQHF
NA	TRBV30	TRBD1	TRBJ1-1	TGTGCCTGGTCCTCCGGGACAGGGAGTTATGCTTTCTTT	CAWSSGTGSYAFF
NA	TRBV7-8	TRBD1	TRBJ1-1	TGTGCCAGCAGCTTAGTAGGGGGCGGAACTGAAGCTTTCTTT	CASSLVGGGTEAFF
NA	TRBV5-8	NA	TRBJ1-4	TGTGCCAGCAGCGACCCGACAGTCTTAGGGGAAAAACTGTTTTTT	CASSDPTVLGEKLFF
few	TRBV6-5	NA	TRBJ2-7	TGTGCCAGCTCCCTATCTATTTCCTACGAGCAGTACTTC	CASSLSISYEQYF
once	TRBV7-8	NA	TRBJ1-1	TGTGCCAGCAGCTTCCAGGGGTGGGGTGACACTGAAGCTTTCTTT	CASSFQGWGDTEAFF
NA	TRBV3-1/TRBV3-2	TRBD1	TRBJ1-2	TGTGCCAGCAGCCGACAGGGGGCAGAAGGCTACACCTTC	CASSRQGAEGYTF
NA	TRBV15	NA	TRBJ2-3	TGTGCCACCAGCAGATCCGACAGATACACAGATACGCAGTATTTT	CATSRSDRYTDTQYF
once	TRBV3-1/TRBV3-2	NA	TRBJ1-5	TGTGCCAGCAGCCCCCCGGGCAATCAGCCCCAGCATTTT	CASSPPGNQPQHF